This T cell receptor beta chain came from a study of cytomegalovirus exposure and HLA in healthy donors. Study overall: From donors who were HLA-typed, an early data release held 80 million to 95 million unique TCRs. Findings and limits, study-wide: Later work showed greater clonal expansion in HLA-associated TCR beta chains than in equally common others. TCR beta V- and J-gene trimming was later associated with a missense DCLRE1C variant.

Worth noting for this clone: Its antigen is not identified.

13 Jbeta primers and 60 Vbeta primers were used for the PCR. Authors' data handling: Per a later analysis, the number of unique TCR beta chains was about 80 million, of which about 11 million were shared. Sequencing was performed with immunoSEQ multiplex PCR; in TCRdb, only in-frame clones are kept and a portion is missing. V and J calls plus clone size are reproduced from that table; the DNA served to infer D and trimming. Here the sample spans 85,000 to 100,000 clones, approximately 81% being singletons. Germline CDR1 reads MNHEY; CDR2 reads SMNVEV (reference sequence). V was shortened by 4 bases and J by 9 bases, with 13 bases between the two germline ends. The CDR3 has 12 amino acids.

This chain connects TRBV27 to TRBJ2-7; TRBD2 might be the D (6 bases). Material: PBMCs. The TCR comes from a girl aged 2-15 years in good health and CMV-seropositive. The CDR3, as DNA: TGTGCCAGCAGTTCTATCGGGAGAGTGCAGTACTTC. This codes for CASSSIGRVQYF.